This T cell receptor beta chain stems from a study of cytomegalovirus exposure and HLA in healthy donors. Researchers ran the PCR with 60 Vbeta and 13 Jbeta primers. Sequencing used immunoSEQ multiplex PCR; TCRdb keeps in-frame clones, though not all of them. The sample consists of 150,000 to 200,000 clones, around 68% of them appearing once. For this clone: Antigen specificity is unknown.

Study outcomes and limitations: The classifier reportedly diagnosed cytomegalovirus status with high sensitivity and specificity.

CDR1 is SGHTA and CDR2 is FQGNSA in the germline V gene. The CDR3 extends over 15 amino acids. The V and J ends lost 3 bases and 3 bases respectively, with 13 bases between them. These donors counted as nominally healthy when sampled, but unrecorded immune exposures were likely. This TCR was sampled from a man under 40 in good health and CMV-seropositive. The rearrangement uses TRBV7-2 and TRBJ2-3, with D possibly TRBD1 on 5 matching bases. What was sequenced was PBMCs. The CDR3 spells CASSFLGAGTDTQYF. CDR3 bases: TGTGCCAGCAGCTTTCTAGGGGCAGGGACAGATACGCAGTATTTT.